These 11 T cell receptor beta chains were sequenced from one sample in a study of cytomegalovirus exposure and HLA in healthy donors. Primers for the PCR totalled 60 Vbeta and 13 Jbeta. This table comes from immunoSEQ multiplex PCR, and its TCRdb copy is limited to in-frame clones, with some not included. Of roughly 150,000 clones detected, around 82% appear once; the ten largest clones hold roughly 1%. The sequencing input was PBMCs. The source of these receptors is a man under 40 in good health and CMV-seronegative.

The CDR3 nucleotides read TGTGCCAGCAGTGAAGCGCGGGCGGACTGGGCCAAAAACATTCAGTACTTC. This translates into CASSEARADWAKNIQYF. The chain employs TRBV2 and TRBJ2-4, with D possibly TRBD2 on 5 matching bases. This CDR3 contains 17 residues. The V end lost 0 bases, the J end lost 1 base, and 13 bases lay between the germline ends. Germline V gene lookup returns CDR1 SNHLY and CDR2 FYNNEI.

V is TRBV29-1 and J is TRBJ2-5, with D uncertain. Germline V lookup: CDR1 SQVTM, CDR2 ANQGSEA. V lost 2 bases and J 1 base, leaving 5 bases between the germline ends. The CDR3 runs 12 residues. The CDR3 here is CSVEPSQETQYF. CDR3 coding DNA: TGCAGCGTTGAACCGTCCCAAGAGACCCAGTACTTC.

This clone occurred a few times. The rearrangement joins TRBV29-1 to TRBJ1-2; 7 bases map to TRBD1. The CDR3 runs 13 residues. The V segment lost 4 bases and the J segment 1 base; nucleotides outside the gene matches: 3. The germline V gene has CDR1 SQVTM and CDR2 ANQGSEA. This CDR3 reads CSVVSGGNYGYTF. Here the CDR3 DNA reads TGCAGCGTTGTATCAGGGGGTAACTATGGCTACACCTTC.

The gene calls are TRBV19 and TRBJ1-2; TRBD1 matches 10 bases. The CDR3 extends over 14 amino acids. The germline V gene has CDR1 LNHDA and CDR2 SQIVND (reference sequence). Trimming removed 7 bases from V and 5 bases from J; junction bases left unmatched: 7. The CDR3 is CASNHRDRGYGYTF. CDR3 in DNA: TGTGCCAGTAACCACCGGGACAGGGGATATGGCTACACCTTC.

V is TRBV9 and J is TRBJ1-1; D not certain. In germline, CDR1 is SGDLS, CDR2 YYNGEE. The length of the CDR3 is 15 residues. Trimming took off 0 bases at V and 3 bases at J, with 12 bases between the two ends. CDR3 region: CASSVGGAEDTEAFF. The CDR3 region has the DNA TGTGCCAGCAGCGTAGGAGGCGCCGAGGACACTGAAGCTTTCTTT.

This chain connects TRBV6-1 to TRBJ2-7, with 8 bases lining up with TRBD1. Losses at the gene ends were 2 bases for V and 4 bases for J; bases not matched to a gene: 7. CDR1 and CDR2 from the germline V gene are MNHNS and SASEGT. The CDR3 length is 15 residues. The CDR3 protein is CASSERAGGAYEQYF. In nucleotides, the CDR3 is TGTGCCAGCAGTGAAAGGGCAGGGGGCGCGTACGAGCAGTACTTC.

J is TRBJ2-1 and V is TRBV30; 7 bases are a match to TRBD1. CDR1 GTSNPN and CDR2 SVGIG come from the germline V gene (reference sequence). Trimming removed 2 bases from V and 4 bases from J; junction bases left unmatched: 2. The CDR3 loop spans 13 amino acids. The CDR3 region is CAWSRGQYNEQFF. CDR3 DNA: TGTGCCTGGAGTCGGGGACAGTACAATGAGCAGTTCTTC.

The genes are TRBV6-5 and TRBJ2-7; TRBD1 is a possible D gene (5 bases). Germline V gene data show CDR1 as MNHEY and CDR2 as SVGAGI. The CDR3 covers 13 residues. Deletions cut 0 bases from V and 7 bases from J, with 10 bases between. This CDR3 reads CASSYSTVREQYF. In DNA, the CDR3 is TGTGCCAGCAGTTACTCGACAGTTCGGGAGCAGTACTTC.

The V and J genes are TRBV27 and TRBJ1-3; TRBD1 is a possible D gene (5 bases). V lost 6 bases to trimming and J lost 1 base, with 19 bases between them. The CDR3 is made up of 17 amino acids. Per germline, CDR1 MNHEY and CDR2 SMNVEV (reference sequence). Written as DNA, the CDR3 is TGTGCCAGCAGGAAATCGGGGGGTTGGTCGTCTGGAAACACCATATATTTT. This sequence encodes CASRKSGGWSSGNTIYF.

V usage is TRBV11-2 and J usage is TRBJ1-2; tentative D call: TRBD1 (5 bases). The germline CDR1 and CDR2 sequences are SGHAT and FQNNGV. Trimming pared 6 bases from V and 5 bases from J, leaving 19 bases between. CDR3 length: 15 residues. The CDR3 spells CASRRSGTRGYGYTF. The CDR3 nucleotides read TGTGCCAGCAGGCGTTCCGGGACCCGGGGGTATGGCTACACCTTC.

The rearrangement links TRBV11-3 to TRBJ1-2, with D uncertain. The V and J ends lost 3 bases and 10 bases respectively, with 15 bases between them. CDR3 length: 13 amino acids. Germline V gene lookup returns CDR1 SGHNT and CDR2 YENEEA. The CDR3, as DNA: TGTGCCAGCAGCTTGGAGGCGGCCTCAGTCTACACCTTC. Its protein is CASSLEAASVYTF.